This T cell receptor beta chain was recorded in a study of cytomegalovirus exposure and HLA in healthy donors. Both 60 Vbeta primers and 13 Jbeta primers went into the PCR. Assay used: immunoSEQ multiplex PCR; TCRdb lists only in-frame clones, some missing. Of 90,000 to 100,000 clones in the sample, around 80% were seen once. The CDR3 loop spans 19 amino acids. V shed 0 bases and J 2 bases; nucleotides not matched to a gene: 11. The germline gives CDR1 LGHNA, CDR2 YNFKEQ. This receptor was taken from a man between 18 and 29 years old in good health and CMV-seronegative. Input material: PBMCs. V gene TRBV4-2 combines with J gene TRBJ2-3, with TRBD2 matching over 10 bases. CDR3 loop: CASSQDEASGGGDTDTQYF. In DNA, the CDR3 is TGTGCCAGCAGCCAAGACGAGGCTAGCGGGGGCGGAGACACAGATACGCAGTATTTT.